Listed below are T cell receptor beta chains from one sample, sequenced in a study of Graves' ophthalmopathy and Graves' hyperthyroidism. TCRdb independently ran MiXCR on the multiplex PCR reads; one entry per CDR3 protein. The table includes around 1.1 million distinct CDR3 sequences, about two fifths detected once. Material for sequencing was peripheral blood or thyroid tissue (not recorded which). These receptors were collected from an adult man with Graves' hyperthyroidism. CDR3s include the opening cysteine and the closing phenylalanine or tryptophan. Fields, in order: D gene, J gene, V gene, clone size, CDR3 protein, CDR3 DNA. A D gene is named only where the DNA matches it firmly. The listing skips clone size in some rows; elsewhere it reads once, few, many or a size class.

NA | TRBJ2-5 | TRBV5-1 | NA | CASSLTGPNQPQYF | TGCGCCAGCAGCTTGACAGGACCCAATCAGCCCCAGTACTTC
NA | TRBJ1-2 | TRBV12-3/TRBV12-4 | many | CASSAPGLDGYTF | TGTGCCAGCAGTGCACCAGGGCTTGATGGCTACACCTTC
TRBD1 | TRBJ1-1 | TRBV12-3/TRBV12-4 | NA | CASRPGPTGRRTEAFF | TGTGCCAGCAGACCTGGACCGACAGGGAGAAGGACTGAAGCTTTCTTT
TRBD2 | TRBJ2-5 | TRBV2 | many | CASSAQLAGVGETQYF | TGTGCCAGCAGTGCGCAACTAGCGGGAGTCGGAGAGACCCAGTACTTC
TRBD1 | TRBJ2-7 | TRBV7-9 | NA | CASSYQGASYEQYF | TGTGCCAGCAGTTATCAGGGGGCCTCCTACGAGCAGTACTTC
NA | TRBJ1-1 | TRBV4-2 | few | CASSQDNPGSNTEAFF | TGTGCCAGCAGCCAAGATAATCCAGGGTCGAACACTGAAGCTTTCTTT
NA | TRBJ1-1 | TRBV19 | many | CASNSDAADTEAFF | TGTGCCAGTAATTCGGATGCGGCGGACACTGAAGCTTTCTTT
NA | TRBJ2-3 | TRBV29-1 | NA | CSVAQSLRADTQYF | TGCAGCGTTGCACAATCACTTAGGGCAGATACGCAGTATTTT
TRBD1 | TRBJ1-4 | TRBV29-1 | many | CSVANRQGEKLFF | TGCAGCGTCGCCAATCGACAGGGTGAAAAACTGTTTTTT
NA | TRBJ2-7 | TRBV10-3 | NA | CASSQEVAMDEQYF | TGTGCCAGCAGCCAAGAGGTAGCGATGGACGAGCAGTACTTC
NA | TRBJ1-1 | TRBV7-9 | many | CASDNRDRNMNTEAFF | TGTGCCAGCGACAATAGGGACCGAAACATGAACACTGAAGCTTTCTTT
TRBD2 | TRBJ2-7 | TRBV28 | NA | CASNPWGGYEQYF | TGTGCCAGCAATCCCTGGGGAGGGTACGAGCAGTACTTC
TRBD1 | TRBJ1-2 | TRBV20-1 | many | CSARSRDRPNYGYTF | TGCAGTGCTAGAAGTCGGGACAGACCTAACTATGGCTACACCTTC
NA | TRBJ2-5 | TRBV20-1 | NA | CSAGGTETQYF | TGCAGTGCTGGGGGGACTGAGACCCAGTACTTC
NA | TRBJ2-5 | TRBV7-2 | NA | CASSPHELETQYF | TGTGCCAGCAGCCCACACGAGCTGGAGACCCAGTACTTC
NA | TRBJ1-6 | TRBV19 | few | CASSPREQTNSPLHF | TGTGCCAGTAGTCCCAGGGAACAGACTAATTCACCCCTCCACTTT
NA | TRBJ2-7 | TRBV19 | many | CASGPRDRPYEQYF | TGTGCCAGTGGTCCTCGAGACAGGCCCTACGAGCAGTACTTC
TRBD2 | TRBJ2-5 | TRBV7-8 | few | CASSQGLAGVAEETQYF | TGTGCCAGCAGCCAAGGACTAGCGGGAGTGGCGGAAGAGACCCAGTACTTC
NA | TRBJ1-6 | TRBV5-6 | NA | CASSLLVFDSPLHF | TGTGCCAGCAGCTTGCTGGTGTTTGATTCACCCCTCCACTTT
TRBD2 | TRBJ2-7 | TRBV7-2 | NA | CASKGLALSYEQYF | TGTGCCAGCAAAGGACTAGCCCTCTCCTACGAGCAGTACTTC
NA | TRBJ1-5 | TRBV15 | NA | CATSREGGYQPQHF | TGTGCCACCAGCAGAGAGGGGGGTTACCAGCCCCAGCATTTT
NA | TRBJ2-7 | TRBV5-1 | NA | CASSPGEGAIRYEQYF | TGCGCCAGCAGCCCCGGGGAGGGGGCTATTCGGTACGAGCAGTACTTC
TRBD1 | TRBJ2-2 | TRBV7-2 | NA | CASRYDRGTGELFF | TGTGCCAGCAGATACGACAGGGGCACCGGGGAGCTGTTTTTT
TRBD1 | TRBJ1-1 | TRBV20-1 | many | CSASDPGQGELEAFF | TGCAGTGCTAGTGACCCGGGACAGGGGGAACTTGAAGCTTTCTTT
NA | TRBJ2-2 | TRBV11-2 | NA | CASSLDRDGAGSGELFF | TGTGCCAGCAGCTTAGACAGGGATGGGGCAGGGTCCGGGGAGCTGTTTTTT
NA | TRBJ2-2 | TRBV2 | many | CASSGPSATGELFF | TGTGCCAGCAGTGGCCCGTCGGCCACCGGGGAGCTGTTTTTT
TRBD1 | TRBJ2-5 | TRBV7-9 | NA | CASSWAGTVQETQYF | TGTGCCAGCAGTTGGGCCGGGACAGTCCAAGAGACCCAGTACTTC
TRBD1 | TRBJ2-5 | TRBV9 | few | CASSVRDREYQETQYF | TGTGCCAGCAGCGTCCGGGACAGAGAGTACCAAGAGACCCAGTACTTC
NA | TRBJ1-2 | TRBV29-1 | NA | CSVKDRSDGYTF | TGCAGCGTTAAAGACAGGTCTGATGGCTACACCTTC
NA | TRBJ2-6 | TRBV29-1 | NA | CSVVEGVVTF | TGCAGCGTTGTTGAAGGGGTCGTGACTTTC
NA | TRBJ1-1 | TRBV7-9 | many | CASSLVMGGDTEAFF | TGTGCCAGCAGCTTAGTAATGGGGGGCGACACTGAAGCTTTCTTT
NA | TRBJ1-1 | TRBV19 | NA | CASKPRGGISEAFF | TGTGCCAGTAAGCCGAGGGGAGGGATCTCTGAAGCTTTCTTT
TRBD1 | TRBJ1-1 | TRBV19 | many | CASGQAVAEAFF | TGTGCCTCCGGACAGGCGGTAGCTGAAGCTTTCTTT
NA | TRBJ2-2 | TRBV4-3 | NA | CASSQDLDGTGELFF | TGCGCCAGCAGCCAAGATCTGGACGGGACCGGGGAGCTGTTTTTT
TRBD2 | TRBJ2-7 | TRBV29-1 | many | CSVEVTASGNEQYF | TGCAGCGTTGAAGTCACGGCTAGCGGGAACGAGCAGTACTTC
NA | TRBJ2-5 | TRBV20-1 | many | CSADTLSLQETQYF | TGCAGTGCTGACACTCTCAGCCTGCAAGAGACCCAGTACTTC